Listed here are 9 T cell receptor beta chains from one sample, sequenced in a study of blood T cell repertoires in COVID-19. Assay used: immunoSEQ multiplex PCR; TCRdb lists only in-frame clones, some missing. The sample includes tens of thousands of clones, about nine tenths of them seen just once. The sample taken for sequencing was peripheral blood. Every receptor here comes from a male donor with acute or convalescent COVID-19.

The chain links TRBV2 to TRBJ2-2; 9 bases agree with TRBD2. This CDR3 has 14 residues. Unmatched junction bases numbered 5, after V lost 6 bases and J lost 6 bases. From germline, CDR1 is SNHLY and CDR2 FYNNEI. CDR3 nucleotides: TGTGCCAGCAGCCCGGGACTAGCTCCCGGGGAGCTGTTTTTT. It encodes CASSPGLAPGELFF. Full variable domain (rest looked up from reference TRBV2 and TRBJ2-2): EPEVTQTPSHQVTQMGQEVILRCVPISNHLYFYWYRQILGQKVEFLVSFYNNEISEKSEIFDDQFSVERPDGSNFTLKIRSTKLEDSAMYFCASSPGLAPGELFFGEGSRLTVL.

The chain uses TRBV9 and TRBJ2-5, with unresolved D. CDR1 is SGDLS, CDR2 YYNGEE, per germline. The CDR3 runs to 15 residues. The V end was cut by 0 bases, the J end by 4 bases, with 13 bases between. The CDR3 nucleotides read TGTGCCAGCAGCGTAGAGGCCCTAGAGGCAGAGACCCAGTACTTC. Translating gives CASSVEALEAETQYF. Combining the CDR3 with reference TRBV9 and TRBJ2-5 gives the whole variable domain DSGVTQTPKHLITATGQRVTLRCSPRSGDLSVYWYQQSLDQGLQFLIQYYNGEERAKGNILERFSAQQFPDLHSELNLSSLELGDSALYFCASSVEALEAETQYFGPGTRLLVL.

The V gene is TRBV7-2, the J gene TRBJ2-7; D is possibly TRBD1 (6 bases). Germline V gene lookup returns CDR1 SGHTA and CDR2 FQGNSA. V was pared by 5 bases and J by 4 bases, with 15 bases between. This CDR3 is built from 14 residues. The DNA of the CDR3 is TGTGCCAGCAGCAAGGCAGGGGCGATATACGAGCAGTACTTC. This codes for CASSKAGAIYEQYF.

Here the CDR3 DNA reads TGTGCCGCCCGACAGGGAGGCAATGAGCAGTTCTTC. This translates into CAARQGGNEQFF. The chain carries TRBV6-5 and TRBJ2-1, with D possibly being TRBD1 (7 bases). CDR1 and CDR2 (germline): MNHEY, SVGAGI. V dropped 11 bases and J dropped 6 bases, with 14 bases sitting between them. This CDR3 region has 12 residues.

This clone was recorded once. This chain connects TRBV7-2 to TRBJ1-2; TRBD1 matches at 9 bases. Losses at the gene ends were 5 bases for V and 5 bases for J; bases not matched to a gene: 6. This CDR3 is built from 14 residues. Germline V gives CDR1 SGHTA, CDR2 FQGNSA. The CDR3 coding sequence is TGTGCCAGCAGCCCGACAGGGGGGGGATATGGCTACACCTTC. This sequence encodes CASSPTGGGYGYTF.

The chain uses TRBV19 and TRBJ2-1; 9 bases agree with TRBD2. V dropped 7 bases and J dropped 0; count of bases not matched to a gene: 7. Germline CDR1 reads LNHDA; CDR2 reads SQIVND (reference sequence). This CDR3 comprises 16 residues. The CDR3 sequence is CASNPSGESSYNEQFF. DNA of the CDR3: TGTGCCAGTAATCCTAGCGGGGAGAGCTCCTACAATGAGCAGTTCTTC.

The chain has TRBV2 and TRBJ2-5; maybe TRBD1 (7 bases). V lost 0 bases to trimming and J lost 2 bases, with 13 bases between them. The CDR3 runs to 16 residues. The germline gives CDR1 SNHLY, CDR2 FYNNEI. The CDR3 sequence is CASSEAFAGGQETQYF. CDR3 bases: TGTGCCAGCAGTGAAGCGTTCGCAGGGGGGCAAGAGACCCAGTACTTC.

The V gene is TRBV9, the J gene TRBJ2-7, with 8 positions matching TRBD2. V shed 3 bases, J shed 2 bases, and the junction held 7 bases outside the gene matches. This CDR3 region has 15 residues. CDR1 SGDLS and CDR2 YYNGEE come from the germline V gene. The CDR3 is CASSAGTRGTYEQYF. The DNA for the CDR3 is TGTGCCAGCAGCGCAGGGACTAGGGGAACCTACGAGCAGTACTTC.

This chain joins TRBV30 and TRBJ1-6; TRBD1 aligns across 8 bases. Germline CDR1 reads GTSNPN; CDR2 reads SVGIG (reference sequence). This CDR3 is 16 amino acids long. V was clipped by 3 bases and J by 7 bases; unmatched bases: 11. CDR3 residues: CAWRGGQVLWNSPLHF. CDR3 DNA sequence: TGTGCCTGGAGGGGGGGACAGGTCCTTTGGAATTCACCCCTCCACTTT.